This record looks at one T cell receptor (beta chain) sequence and its context. Its antigen is not yet known. Base qualities were left out, and no much larger clone turns up one base away. The time point label, read with the paper, signifies: recipient sample about 28 days before transplant, after cytoreduction. Recipient blood was collected about 28 days before transplant and at days 30, 100 and 180 after transplant. Using Nuclei Lysis Solution, genomic DNA was extracted from unfractionated peripheral blood mononuclear cells that were either fresh or cryopreserved. This entry belongs to a study of T cell clonotyping in hematopoietic cell transplantation (dated by TCRdb to the early 2020s). Study-level background: Recipient samples taken before transplant were collected after cytoreduction. Patient recruitment ran from 2015 to January 2017, and follow-up continued until late 2020 or death. A total of 120 to 150 blood samples were gathered in the study from 30 to 35 consecutive transplant recipients along with their related donors.

TCR beta CDR3 regions were amplified from genomic DNA with the immunoSEQ assay, a bias-controlled multiplex PCR using V- and J-specific primers. In a second PCR step, the CDR3 amplicons were tagged with a proprietary barcode plus Illumina adapter sequences. An Illumina MiSeq instrument was used to sequence the CDR3 libraries. The study's own analysis went as follows. immunoSEQ Analyzer 3.0 was used for export and quality control, with R Bioconductor and Immunarch used for downstream analyses. Repertoire metrics were calculated using only productive rearrangements within the normalized downsampled data set. In the normalized cohort, a clonotype counted as pathologically expanded if the clonotype was larger than 5 templates. Repertoire diversity was measured with the Inverse Simpson Index. CMV-specificity analyses were carried out on the non-normalized data set to capture all clonotypes. Entries here come from immuneACCESS through TCRdb and include only in-frame sequences with V and J called. Some clones fail to appear in such tables; in the studies checked, an unresolved V gene covers under half of the shortfall, and the cause of the remainder is unknown. V, J and clone size were drawn from that table, and D and trimming were deduced from the DNA. Here the sample has some 16,000 clones; 93% occur a single time. The top ten clones comprise 1.8% of the sample.

Paper-wide results and their limitations: Just a small fraction of recipient repertoires overlapped with donor repertoires, and more than 95% appeared de novo at the given depth. A decrease in recipient TCR diversity was observed after transplant, and a progressive increase in pathologically expanded clonotypes was seen from day 30 to day 180. The sample size was limited and the cells went unsorted, which meant the CD4 and CD8 repertoire contributions could not be told apart. Broader TCR repertoire diversity after transplant was predicted by Inverse Simpson Index values from donors and from recipients before transplant.

The CDR3, cysteine through phenylalanine, is 14 amino acids long. Only the CDR3 region is kept as DNA, spanning 42 bases read in frame from base 1. V is pared back by 3 bases and J by 3 bases, with 11 bases lying between the germline termini. The germline V gene sets CDR1 to MGHDK and CDR2 to SYGVNS. The source material was peripheral blood mononuclear cells, sampled before stem cell transplant. The source of this sequence is a man between 18 and 29 years old with biphenotypic leukemia. Some clones in this sample may be carry-over from other donors' samples. The sequence is built from TRBV25-1 and TRBJ2-5, and the D gene may be TRBD2, 6 bases matching. The DNA sequence is as follows: TGTGCCAGCAGTGAGGGACTCAGAGAAGAGACCCAGTACTTC. This encodes CASSEGLREETQYF.